This T cell receptor beta chain came from a study of cytomegalovirus exposure and HLA in healthy donors. The PCR had 60 Vbeta and 13 Jbeta primers. The data were produced by immunoSEQ multiplex PCR, yet TCRdb's version contains in-frame clones alone and is incomplete. Of hundreds of thousands of clones in the sample, 78% were seen once. Deletions cut 3 bases from V and 5 bases from J, with 14 bases between. Germline V gene lookup returns CDR1 SGDLS and CDR2 YYNGEE. The CDR3 is made up of 14 amino acids. This clone was seen a single time. Participants comprised healthy donors of bone marrow. Sample: PBMCs. The sequence was obtained from a boy aged 5-17 years in good health and CMV-seronegative. The gene calls are TRBV9 and TRBJ1-1; D possibly corresponds to TRBD1 (5 bases). The CDR3 region has the DNA TGTGCCAGCAGCGAAACAGGTTCCCATACTGAAGCTTTCTTT. Its protein is CASSETGSHTEAFF.